This T cell receptor (beta chain) emerged from a study of cytomegalovirus exposure and HLA in healthy donors. Produced via immunoSEQ multiplex PCR; TCRdb's table is partial and in-frame only. This sample has around 73,000 clones, with 70% to 90% found just once. The donors formed part of the approximately 120-subject validation cohort, distinct from the roughly 620-subject first cohort. The germline V gene has CDR1 SGHVS and CDR2 FQNEAQ. V lost 5 bases to trimming and J lost 4 bases, with 20 bases between them. This CDR3 has 16 amino acids. The sequence derives from a woman under 30 in good health and CMV-seropositive. The V and J genes are TRBV7-8 and TRBJ1-2; possibly TRBD1 for D (5 bases). The sequencing input was PBMCs. The CDR3 region has the DNA TGTGCCAGCAGCCCAGCCGGGAGTGTGGGGACCTATGGCTACACCTTC. Amino acid sequence: CASSPAGSVGTYGYTF.